This entry concerns a single TCR beta chain. Its target is not known. The data derive from a study of cytomegalovirus exposure and HLA in healthy donors. Study-wide background: The 100 to 150 validation repertoires and the 650 to 850 first-cohort repertoires shared a platform, a later analysis reported. Study conclusions and caveats: It was reportedly the case that the classifier diagnosed cytomegalovirus status with high specificity and sensitivity. Most TCR sequences showed up rarely, but some public TCRs showed up in many donors.

Germline CDR1 and CDR2: SEHNR and FQNEAQ (reference sequence). This CDR3 contains 15 residues. Trimming took off 5 bases at V and 9 bases at J, with 20 bases between the two ends. Sequencing was performed with immunoSEQ multiplex PCR; in TCRdb, only in-frame clones are kept and a portion is missing. The repertoire has 200,000 to 250,000 clones, around nine tenths of them found once; the top ten carry 2.6%. V and J are TRBV7-9 and TRBJ2-1, with D possibly TRBD1 on 6 matching bases. The sequence derives from a man aged 18 to 30 in good health and CMV-seronegative. Sequencing input: PBMCs. The CDR3 sequence is CASSLQAQGRGEQFF. CDR3 DNA sequence: TGTGCCAGCAGCCTACAGGCCCAGGGGAGAGGTGAGCAGTTCTTC. The full variable domain, completed using reference TRBV7-9 and TRBJ2-1, is DTGVSQNPRHKITKRGQNVTFRCDPISEHNRLYWYRQTLGQGPEFLTYFQNEAQLEKSRLLSDRFSAERPKGSFSTLEIQRTEQGDSAMYLCASSLQAQGRGEQFFGPGTRLTVL.